The entry below describes one T cell receptor beta chain. Its antigen remains unidentified. This sample was included in a study of T cells in Graves' hyperthyroidism and ophthalmopathy. Study-level points and caveats: Within blood appeared most thyroid clonotypes that had expanded above 0.001.

RNA transcripts provided the source from which TCR beta CDR3 regions were amplified. First-round RT-PCR with HTBI primers amplified the TCR CDR3 region. TCRdb redid the calling of the multiplex PCR reads with MiXCR, one entry per CDR3 protein. The table lists around 300,000 distinct CDR3 sequences, 22% of them singletons, with roughly 60% in the top ten. CDR3 size: 13 residues. V shed 6 bases and J shed 2 bases, with 10 bases lying between them. Any patient presenting with uncontrolled infection, other autoimmune disease, pregnancy or lactation was left out. Diagnostic assessment was based on clinical symptoms, serum thyroxine and TRAb, thyroid ultrasound and orbital computed tomography. PBMCs were collected from an approximately 9.3 ml volume of fresh peripheral blood.

The source of this sequence is a man younger than 40 with Graves' ophthalmopathy. The J gene is TRBJ1-1, the V gene TRBV12-3 or TRBV12-4; no definite D call. Sequences were obtained from blood. The CDR3 DNA reads TGTGCCAGCAGCCCCGCCACCAACACTGAAGCTTTCTTT. It is translated as CASSPATNTEAFF.